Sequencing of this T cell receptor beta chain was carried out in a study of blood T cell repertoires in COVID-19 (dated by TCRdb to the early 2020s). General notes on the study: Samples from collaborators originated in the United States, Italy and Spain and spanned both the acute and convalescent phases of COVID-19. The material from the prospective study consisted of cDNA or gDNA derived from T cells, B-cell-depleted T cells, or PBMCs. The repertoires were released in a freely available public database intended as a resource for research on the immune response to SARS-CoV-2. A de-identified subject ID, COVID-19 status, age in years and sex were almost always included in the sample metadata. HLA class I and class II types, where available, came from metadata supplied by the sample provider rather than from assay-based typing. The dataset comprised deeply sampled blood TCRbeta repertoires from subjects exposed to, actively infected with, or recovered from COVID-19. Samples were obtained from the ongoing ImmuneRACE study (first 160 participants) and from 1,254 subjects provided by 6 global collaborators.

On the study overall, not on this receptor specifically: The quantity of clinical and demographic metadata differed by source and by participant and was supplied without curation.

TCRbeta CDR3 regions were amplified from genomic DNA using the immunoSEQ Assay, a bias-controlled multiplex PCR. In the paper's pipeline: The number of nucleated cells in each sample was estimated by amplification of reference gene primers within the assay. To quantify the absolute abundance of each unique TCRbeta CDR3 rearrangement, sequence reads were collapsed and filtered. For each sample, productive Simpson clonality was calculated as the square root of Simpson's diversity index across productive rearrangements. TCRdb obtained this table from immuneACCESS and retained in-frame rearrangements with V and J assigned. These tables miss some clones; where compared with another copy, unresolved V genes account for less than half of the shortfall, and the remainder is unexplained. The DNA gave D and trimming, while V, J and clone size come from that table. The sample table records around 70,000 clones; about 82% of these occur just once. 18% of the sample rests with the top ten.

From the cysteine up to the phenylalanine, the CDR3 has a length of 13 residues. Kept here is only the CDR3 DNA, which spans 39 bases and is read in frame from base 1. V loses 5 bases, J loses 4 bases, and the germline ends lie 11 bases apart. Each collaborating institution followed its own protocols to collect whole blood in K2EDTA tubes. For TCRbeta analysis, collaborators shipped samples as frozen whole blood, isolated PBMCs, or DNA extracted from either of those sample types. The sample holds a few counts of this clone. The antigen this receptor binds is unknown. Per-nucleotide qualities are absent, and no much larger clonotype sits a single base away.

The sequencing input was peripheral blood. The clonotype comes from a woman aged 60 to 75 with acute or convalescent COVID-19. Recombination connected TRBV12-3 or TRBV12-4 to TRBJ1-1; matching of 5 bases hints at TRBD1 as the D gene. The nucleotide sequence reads TGTGCCAGCAGTCGATCGGGGGTCACTGAAGCTTTCTTT. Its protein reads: CASSRSGVTEAFF.